This paragraph reports one T cell receptor beta chain. The record originates from a study of shared clonotypes between healthy human individuals. Study in general: The study drew on two women and three men aged 18 to 49 as donors.

In the naive CD8 group, cells lacked CD45RO and were positively selected for CCR7, so terminally differentiated effector memory CD45RA+ cells were left out. TCRdb keeps only in-frame clones here, not all; method: immunoSEQ multiplex PCR. Among over 2 million clones listed, over 85% were seen once. The CDR3 loop spans 16 amino acids. The V gene lost 0 bases and the J gene lost 4 bases, with 16 bases spanning the gap. The germline gives CDR1 ENHRY, CDR2 SYGVKD. Sequences were obtained from naive CD8+ T cells sorted from blood. This chain links TRBV10-3 with TRBJ2-7; possibly TRBD1 or TRBD2 for D (6 bases each). The receptor was isolated from a young man in good health. The CDR3 DNA reads as TGTGCCATCAGTGAGTCGGGGGGCACCCTATTTTACGAGCAGTACTTC. Translation: CAISESGGTLFYEQYF.